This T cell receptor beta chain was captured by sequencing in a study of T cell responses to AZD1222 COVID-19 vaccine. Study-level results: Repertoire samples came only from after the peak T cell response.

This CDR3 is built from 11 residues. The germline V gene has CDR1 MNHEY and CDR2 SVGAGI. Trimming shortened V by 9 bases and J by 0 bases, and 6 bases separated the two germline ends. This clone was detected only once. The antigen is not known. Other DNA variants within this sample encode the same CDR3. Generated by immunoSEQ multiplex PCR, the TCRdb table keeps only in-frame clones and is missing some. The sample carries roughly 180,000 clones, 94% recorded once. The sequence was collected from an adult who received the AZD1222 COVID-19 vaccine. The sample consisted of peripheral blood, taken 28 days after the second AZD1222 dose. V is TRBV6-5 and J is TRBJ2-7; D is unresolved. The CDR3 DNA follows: TGTGCCAGTCGAAGCTCCTACGAGCAGTACTTC. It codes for CASRSSYEQYF.